This T cell receptor (beta chain) was identified in a study of post-analysis software for immune sequencing data. Study background: Recorded disease courses covered relapsing-remitting, secondary progressive and progressive-relapsing multiple sclerosis. Some patients had no subtype annotation.

Study results and caveats: In patients, TRBV5-6, TRBV5-1 and TRBV20-1 belonged to roughly 5 TRBV segments found more frequently than in controls. By F measure, strong co-clustering occurred among samples prepared in the same batch.

There are 12 residues in the CDR3. The germline CDR1 and CDR2 sequences are SGHTA and FQGNSA. V was clipped by 1 base and J by 9 bases, with 6 bases between them. TCR beta cDNA libraries had unique molecular identifiers. TCRdb itself ran the PCR reads through MiXCR, one entry per CDR3 protein. The sample yields approximately 690,000 distinct CDR3 sequences, approximately 60% seen once. This clonotype is a singleton in its sample. Its antigen is unknown. The sequenced material came from blood. The chain combines TRBV7-2 with TRBJ1-4, with D hard to call. This receptor was obtained from a girl aged 2-10 years with multiple sclerosis. The CDR3 region is CASSLGRQKLFF. The CDR3 DNA reads TGTGCCAGCAGCTTAGGCCGCCAAAAACTGTTTTTT.